Below, 3 T cell receptor beta chains from the same sample are listed, as sequenced in a study of T cells after yellow fever vaccination. TCRdb fed the 5' RACE reads into MiXCR, producing one record per CDR3 protein. The data contain under 600,000 distinct CDR3 sequences, approximately 13% of them singletons. Source: PBMCs, taken on the day of the yellow fever booster vaccination. The receptors originated from a man aged 30 to 45 who received the YFV17D yellow fever vaccine.

The chain employs TRBV5-1 and TRBJ2-2; 7 positions match TRBD1. V shed 4 bases, J shed 4 bases, and the junction held 7 bases outside the gene matches. The CDR3 loop spans 15 amino acids. Germline CDR1 SGHRS, CDR2 YFSETQ. CDR3 region: CASSERQGGTGELFF. For the CDR3, the DNA is TGCGCCAGCAGCGAAAGACAGGGTGGCACCGGGGAGCTGTTTTTT.

There are a few counts of this clonotype. The chain uses TRBV12-3 or TRBV12-4 and TRBJ1-3; 9 nucleotides agree with TRBD1. The J segment lost 9 bases and the V segment lost 5 bases, leaving 8 bases of the junction unmatched. This CDR3 comprises 14 residues. CDR3 residues: CASSGQGLSGTIYF. The CDR3 nucleotides are TGTGCCAGCAGTGGACAGGGGTTAAGTGGCACCATATATTTT.

The chain is built from TRBV28 and TRBJ2-5; no clear D. Germline CDR1 and CDR2: MDHEN and SYDVKM. The CDR3 has 15 residues. V was pared by 3 bases and J by 1 base, with 12 bases between. CDR3 DNA: TGTGCCAGCAGTTTGCTCAGGCGGTCCCAAGAGACCCAGTACTTC. Protein sequence: CASSLLRRSQETQYF.